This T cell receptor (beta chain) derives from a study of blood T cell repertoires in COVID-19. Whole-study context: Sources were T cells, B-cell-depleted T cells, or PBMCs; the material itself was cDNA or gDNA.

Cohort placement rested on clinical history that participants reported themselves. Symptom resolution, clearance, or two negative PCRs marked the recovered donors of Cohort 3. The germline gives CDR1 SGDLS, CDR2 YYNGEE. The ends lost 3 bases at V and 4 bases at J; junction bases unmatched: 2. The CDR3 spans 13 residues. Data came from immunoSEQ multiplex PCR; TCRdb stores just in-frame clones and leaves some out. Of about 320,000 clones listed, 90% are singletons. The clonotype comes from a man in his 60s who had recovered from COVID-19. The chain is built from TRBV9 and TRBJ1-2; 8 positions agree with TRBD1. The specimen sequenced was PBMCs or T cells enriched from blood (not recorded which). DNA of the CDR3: TGTGCCAGCAGCGGCGGGACAGGCTATGGCTACACCTTC. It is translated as CASSGGTGYGYTF.